Below, 9 T cell receptor beta chains from the same sample are listed, as sequenced in a study of T cells in Graves' hyperthyroidism and ophthalmopathy. RNA transcripts served as the template for amplifying TCR beta CDR3 regions. Carried out on the TCR CDR3, a first-round RT-PCR used the HTBI primer set. TCRdb re-called the multiplex PCR reads with MiXCR, one entry per CDR3 protein. The sample records hundreds of thousands of distinct CDR3 sequences, roughly a sixth being singletons. The specimen was blood. These receptor sequences come from a woman between 18 and 29 years old with Graves' ophthalmopathy.

Comments on this clonotype: This may come from a read error, since a much larger clone is one base off. Here the CDR3 omits its conserved ending phenylalanine or tryptophan, so a read error is the likely source. This chain connects TRBV7-3 to TRBJ2-5; D not certain. Per germline, CDR1 SGHTA and CDR2 FQGTGA. The CDR3 sequence is 17 residues long. V was pared by 3 bases and J by 3 bases, with 20 bases between. In DNA form, the CDR3 reads TGTGCCAGCAGCTTGAGGATCACCTCCCTACGAAAAGAGACCCAGTACTCC. Amino acids: CASSLRITSLRKETQYS.

This clonotype was recorded at least ten times. V gene TRBV12-3 or TRBV12-4 combines with J gene TRBJ2-5, with D perhaps given as TRBD1 or TRBD2 (5 bases each). CDR3 length: 14 residues. The V end was cut by 6 bases, the J end by 4 bases, with 15 bases between. The chain's CDR3 is CASSLQGVGETQYF. CDR3 sequence (DNA): TGTGCCAGCAGCTTGCAGGGAGTTGGAGAGACCCAGTACTTC.

The V call is TRBV28, the J call TRBJ2-7, with a tentative D call TRBD1 (5 bases). Trimming removed 2 bases from V and 5 bases from J, with 13 bases in between. The CDR3 has 14 amino acids. CDR1 is MDHEN, CDR2 SYDVKM, per germline. For the CDR3, the DNA is TGTGCCAGCAGTTTAAGCAGGGTACTCAACGAGCAGTACTTC. Its translation: CASSLSRVLNEQYF.

This clonotype was seen at least ten times. The CDR3 sequence is CAWSVSPESTEAFF. CDR3 DNA: TGTGCCTGGAGTGTAAGTCCGGAGAGCACTGAAGCTTTCTTT. V gene TRBV30 combines with J gene TRBJ1-1, with D hard to call. The V gene's germline CDR1 is GTSNPN and CDR2 SVGIG (reference sequence). V was cut by 0 bases and J by 4 bases, with 12 bases left in between. This CDR3 is 14 amino acids long.

This clonotype was counted many times. V usage is TRBV29-1 and J usage is TRBJ1-1; the D is unclear. This CDR3 has 12 residues. Germline CDR1 reads SQVTM; CDR2 reads ANQGSEA. Trimming took 5 bases from V and 2 from J, leaving 9 bases between them. The CDR3 region is CSVSEENTEAFF. The CDR3 DNA follows: TGCAGCGTTTCGGAGGAAAACACTGAAGCTTTCTTT.

This clonotype was seen a handful of times. The J gene is TRBJ1-6, the V gene TRBV4-1, with D hard to call. This CDR3 is built from 15 residues. The V gene lost 0 bases and the J gene lost 10 bases, with 13 bases spanning the gap. Germline V gene lookup returns CDR1 MGHRA and CDR2 YSYEKL. The CDR3 reads CASSQELRSGSPLHF. CDR3 bases: TGCGCCAGCAGCCAAGAACTTCGTAGTGGATCACCCCTCCACTTT.

A few counts support this clonotype. The rearrangement joins TRBV11-2 to TRBJ2-1; 14 nucleotides match TRBD2. The germline gives CDR1 SGHAT, CDR2 FQNNGV. The ends lost 4 bases at V and 4 bases at J; junction bases unmatched: 3. This CDR3 contains 16 residues. The CDR3 is CASSWTSGGLYNEQFF. The CDR3 DNA follows: TGTGCCAGCAGCTGGACTAGCGGGGGGCTTTACAATGAGCAGTTCTTC.

This clonotype was observed many times. This sequence joins TRBV18 and TRBJ2-2; possible D gene TRBD1, 5 bases. Trimming left V 1 base short and J 4 bases short, with 13 bases between. The CDR3 runs to 16 residues. The germline V gene has CDR1 KGHSH and CDR2 LQKENI. DNA for the CDR3: TGTGCCAGCTCACCACGGGAACGGCAGGGCACCGGGGAGCTGTTTTTT. Protein: CASSPRERQGTGELFF.

This clonotype was seen a few times. The rearrangement joins TRBV6-1 to TRBJ2-1, with D unresolved. Trimming stripped 5 bases from V and 7 bases from J, with 9 bases between. Germline CDR1 MNHNS, CDR2 SASEGT. The CDR3 covers 12 residues. CDR3 bases: TGTGCCAGCAGTTATGCCGGGAATGAGCAGTTCTTC. Residues: CASSYAGNEQFF.